The sequence of this TCR beta chain was determined in a study of spatial heterogeneity in lung cancer (dated by TCRdb to about 2019). As for the study more broadly: More beta-chain than alpha-chain transcripts were consistently detected, likely reflecting higher beta-chain transcript abundance. In tumor regions, TCR transcript counts showed a strong correlation with a T cell transcriptional module score derived from matched bulk RNA-seq. In the raw uncorrected reads, each unique combination of TCR and UMI appeared more than ten times on average. In non-small cell lung cancer, the study made a quantitative comparison of TCR alpha and beta repertoires among multiple tumor regions, matched nontumor lung and blood. TCR repertoire features were related to nonsynonymous mutation counts determined by whole-exome sequencing of tumor tissue. Both alpha and beta chains were TCR-sequenced in samples taken at surgery, namely 220 tumor regions, under 80 matched nontumor lung samples and approximately 51 PBMC samples. Overall results and qualifications from the work: Counts of ubiquitous and regional expanded TCRs were found to correlate with counts of ubiquitous and regional nonsynonymous mutations, respectively. Confirming at a functional level the hypothesis that regional TCRs recognize regional mutations was considered to require additional single-cell paired TCR alpha and beta sequencing. The tumor nonsynonymous mutation count correlated with the number of expanded intratumoral alpha and beta TCRs. Estimated TCR-seq coverage of tumor T cells was only around 7.2% for alpha chains and around 14% for beta chains.

The library was produced with 5' RACE. Sequencing was performed on a NextSeq 500. In the TCR library protocol, a unique molecular identifier was attached to each TCR cDNA molecule so that PCR and sequencing errors could be corrected. Under the source paper's analysis protocol: Decombinator tools were used for TCR identification, UMI-based error correction and CDR3 extraction. Expanded TCRs were defined as those above a frequency of 2 per 1,000, corresponding to the top 1% of the tumor frequency distribution. Expanded tumor TCRs were classed as regional if statistically deemed absent (corrected P<0.05) from at least one tumor region, otherwise ubiquitous. Renyi diversity was calculated using the R vegan package after each repertoire was subsampled 100 times to 5,000 TCRs. CDR3 similarity networks were built from amino acid triplet string-kernel similarity, connecting CDR3s with pairwise similarity above 0.82. TCRdb's own reprocessing of the public reads used fastp at Q25 and MiXCR and kept productive beta chains. Each CDR3 protein appears once, grouped with its most common genes and DNA. For this entry, the V and J calls and clone size follow TCRdb and not the study's own pipeline. The sample contains 24,000 or so distinct CDR3 sequences, about 9.3% of them found a single time. The ten largest account for 7.7% of the sample.

From the cysteine through the phenylalanine, the CDR3 covers 13 amino acids. CDR3 DNA only is kept here, 39 bases in frame from base 1. The germline V gene provides CDR1 SGHAT and CDR2 FQNNGV. The junction shows trimming of 2 bases on V and 9 bases on J, plus 11 bases between the germline ends. This clonotype was picked up a small number of times. Its target antigen remains unknown. Per-base quality was not reported, and no clone a single base away is much larger than it. The label giving this sample's time point can be read as: sample taken at primary tumor resection. Samples were obtained from fewer than 80 patients with early-stage, untreated non-small cell lung cancer from the lung TRACERx cohort. Whole RNA extracted from tumor and nontumor lung tissue, or from cryopreserved PBMC samples, was used for TCR sequencing without cell sorting. Only patients with enough RNA available from two or more tumor regions were chosen for TCR sequencing. Tumor and adjacent nontumor lung specimens were reviewed by a lung pathologist before selection.

The chain employs TRBV11-2 and TRBJ2-1; the D segment might be TRBD1 or TRBD2, since each matches 6 bases. The TCR was taken from a male donor with early-stage non-small cell lung cancer. The sample consisted of lung tumor tissue, taken at surgery. The CDR3 region: CASSLSEGVEQFF. The nucleotide sequence is TGTGCCAGCAGCTTATCGGAGGGGGTTGAGCAGTTCTTC.